Following are 8 T cell receptor beta chains from one sample sequenced in a study of regulatory T cells in long-lasting Graves disease. iRepertoire HTBI primers and Arm-PCR of CDR3 regions built TCR beta libraries. TCRdb recomputed calls from the multiplex PCR reads with MiXCR, one row per CDR3 protein. Of 450,000 to 700,000 distinct CDR3 sequences in the sample, approximately 12% were seen once. The time point is: newly diagnosed GD, antithyroid drugs for less than 3 months. The TCR library used RNA extracted from PBMCs. The same sample was also used in a study of T cells in Graves' hyperthyroidism and ophthalmopathy.

The specimen was peripheral blood mononuclear cells (PBMCs), collected at new diagnosis, from a patient treated with antithyroid drugs. These receptors were collected from a man younger than 45 with Graves disease.

This clonotype was counted ten times or more. J is TRBJ2-7 and V is TRBV7-3; the D is unclear. V was pared by 2 bases and J by 2 bases, with 13 bases between. The CDR3 contains 15 residues. Looked up from germline, CDR1 is SGHTA and CDR2 is FQGTGA. The CDR3 nucleotides are TGTGCCAGCAGCTTATTTCCGGACGGCCCCTACGAGCAGTACTTC. The encoded protein is CASSLFPDGPYEQYF.

This clonotype was seen many times. V is TRBV12-3 or TRBV12-4 and J is TRBJ2-5; D tentatively fits TRBD1 or TRBD2 (6 bases each). Trimming removed 6 bases from V and 5 bases from J, with 13 bases in between. There are 13 residues in the CDR3. Written as DNA, the CDR3 is TGTGCCAGCAGGGGTCTAGGGGGGGAGACCCAGTACTTC. It specifies CASRGLGGETQYF.

Ten or more counts support this clonotype. The rearrangement links TRBV12-3 or TRBV12-4 to TRBJ1-1; D gene unclear. Trimming pared 5 bases from V and 5 bases from J, leaving 3 bases between. The CDR3 runs 10 residues. For the CDR3, the DNA is TGTGCCAGCAGTCAGACTGAAGCTTTCTTT. Its translation: CASSQTEAFF.

The CDR3, as DNA: TGCGCCAGCAGCCGGGCAGGGCTTGCCCTCTCTGGAAACACCATATATTTT. It encodes CASSRAGLALSGNTIYF. This sequence joins TRBV4-1 and TRBJ1-3; tentatively, D is TRBD1 (5 bases). Germline CDR1 reads MGHRA; CDR2 reads YSYEKL. Trimming removed 4 bases at V and 0 bases at J, with 16 bases between. This CDR3 contains 17 residues.

The chain uses TRBV11-2 and TRBJ2-1; D may be TRBD1 (6 bases). V lost 4 bases and J lost 5, with 12 bases in between. The CDR3 is 14 amino acids. CDR1 is SGHAT, CDR2 FQNNGV, per germline. The CDR3 loop is CASSYPTGNNEQFF. CDR3 DNA: TGTGCCAGCAGCTACCCTACAGGGAACAATGAGCAGTTCTTC. Combining the CDR3 with reference TRBV11-2 and TRBJ2-1 gives the whole variable domain EAGVAQSPRYKIIEKRQSVAFWCNPISGHATLYWYQQILGQGPKLLIQFQNNGVVDDSQLPKDRFSAERLKGVDSTLKIQPAKLEDSAVYLCASSYPTGNNEQFFGPGTRLTVL.

This clonotype was found a few times. The junction departs from germline at one end; a sequencing error may be responsible. This chain links TRBV2 with TRBJ1-6, with 8 bases fitting TRBD1. Germline V gene lookup returns CDR1 SNHLY and CDR2 FYNNEI. The CDR3 totals 16 residues. Here the CDR3 reads CASSHLLRDRLSPLHF. DNA of the CDR3: TGCGCCAGCAGCCACCTTCTCCGGGACAGGCTTTCACCCCTCCACTTT.

Only a few counts were recorded for this clonotype. The chain uses TRBV5-1 and TRBJ2-7; D is perhaps TRBD1 or TRBD2 (5 bases each). From germline, CDR1 is SGHRS and CDR2 YFSETQ. The CDR3 has 15 residues. Deletions cut 5 bases from V and 2 bases from J, with 17 bases between. The CDR3 DNA is TGCGCCAGCAGTCCGGTTGGGGGACCCGCCTACGAGCAGTACTTC. Its protein is CASSPVGGPAYEQYF.

This clonotype was seen at least ten times. The chain recombines TRBV24-1 with TRBJ2-1; 14 nucleotides align to TRBD2. The CDR3 length is 14 residues. Looked up from germline, CDR1 is KGHDR and CDR2 is SFDVKD. Trimming took 7 bases from V and 7 from J; bases not matched to a gene: 2. CDR3 bases: TGTGCCACCAGGGGGACTAGCGGGAGAAATGAGCAGTTCTTC. Protein: CATRGTSGRNEQFF.